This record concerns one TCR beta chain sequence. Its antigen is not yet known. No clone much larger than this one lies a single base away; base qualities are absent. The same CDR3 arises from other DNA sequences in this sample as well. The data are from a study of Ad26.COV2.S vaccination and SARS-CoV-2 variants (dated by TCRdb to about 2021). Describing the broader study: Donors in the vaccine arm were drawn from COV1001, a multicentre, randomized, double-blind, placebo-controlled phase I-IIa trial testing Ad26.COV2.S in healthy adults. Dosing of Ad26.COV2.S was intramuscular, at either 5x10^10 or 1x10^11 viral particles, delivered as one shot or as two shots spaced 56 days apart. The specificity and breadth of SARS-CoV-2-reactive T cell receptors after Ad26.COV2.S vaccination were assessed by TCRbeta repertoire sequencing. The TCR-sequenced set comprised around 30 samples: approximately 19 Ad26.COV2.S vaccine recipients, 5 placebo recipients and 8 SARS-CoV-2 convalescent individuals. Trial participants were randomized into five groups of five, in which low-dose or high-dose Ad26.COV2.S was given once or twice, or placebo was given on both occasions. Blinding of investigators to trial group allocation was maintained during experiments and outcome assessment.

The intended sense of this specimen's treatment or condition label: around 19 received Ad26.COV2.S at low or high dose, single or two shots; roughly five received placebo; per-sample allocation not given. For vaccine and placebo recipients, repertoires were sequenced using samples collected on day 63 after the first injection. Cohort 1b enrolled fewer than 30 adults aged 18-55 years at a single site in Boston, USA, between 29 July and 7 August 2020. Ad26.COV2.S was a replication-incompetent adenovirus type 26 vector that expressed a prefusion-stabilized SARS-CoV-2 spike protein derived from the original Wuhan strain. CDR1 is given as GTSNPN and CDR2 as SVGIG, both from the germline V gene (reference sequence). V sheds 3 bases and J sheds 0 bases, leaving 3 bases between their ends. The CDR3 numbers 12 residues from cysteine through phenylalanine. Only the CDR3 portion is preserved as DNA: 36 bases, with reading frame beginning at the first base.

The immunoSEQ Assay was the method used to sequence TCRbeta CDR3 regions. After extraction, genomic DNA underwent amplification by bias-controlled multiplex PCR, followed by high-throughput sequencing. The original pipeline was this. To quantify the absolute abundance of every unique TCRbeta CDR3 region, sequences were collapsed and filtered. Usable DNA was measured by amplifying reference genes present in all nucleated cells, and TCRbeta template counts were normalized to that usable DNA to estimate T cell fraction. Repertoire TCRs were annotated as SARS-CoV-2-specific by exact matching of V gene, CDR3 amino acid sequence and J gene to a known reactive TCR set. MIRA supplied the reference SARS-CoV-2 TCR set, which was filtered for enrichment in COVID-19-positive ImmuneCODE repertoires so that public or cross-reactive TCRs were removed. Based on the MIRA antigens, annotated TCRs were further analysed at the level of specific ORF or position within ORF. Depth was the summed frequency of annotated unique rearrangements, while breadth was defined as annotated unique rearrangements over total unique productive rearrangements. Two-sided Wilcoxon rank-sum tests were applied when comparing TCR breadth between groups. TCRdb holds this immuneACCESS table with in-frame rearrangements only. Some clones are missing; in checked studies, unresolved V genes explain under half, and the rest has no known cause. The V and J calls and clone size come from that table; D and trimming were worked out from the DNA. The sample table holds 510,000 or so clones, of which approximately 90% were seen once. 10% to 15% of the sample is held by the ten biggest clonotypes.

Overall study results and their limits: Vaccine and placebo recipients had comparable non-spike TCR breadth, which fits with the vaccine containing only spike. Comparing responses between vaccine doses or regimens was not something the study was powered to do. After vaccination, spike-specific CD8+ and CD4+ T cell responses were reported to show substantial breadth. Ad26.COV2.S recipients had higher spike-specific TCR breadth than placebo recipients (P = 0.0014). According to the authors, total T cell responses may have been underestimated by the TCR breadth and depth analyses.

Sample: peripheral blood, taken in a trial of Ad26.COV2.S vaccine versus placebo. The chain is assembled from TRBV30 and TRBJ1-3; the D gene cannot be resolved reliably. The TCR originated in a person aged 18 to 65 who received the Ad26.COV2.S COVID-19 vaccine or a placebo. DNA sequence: TGTGCCTGGAGCGTCTCTGGAAACACCATATATTTT. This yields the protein CAWSVSGNTIYF. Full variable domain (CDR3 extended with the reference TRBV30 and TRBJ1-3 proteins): SQTIHQWPATLVQPVGSPLSLECTVEGTSNPNLYWYRQAAGRGLQLLFYSVGIGQISSEVPQNLSASRPQDRQFILSSKKLLLSDSGFYLCAWSVSGNTIYFGEGSWLTVV.